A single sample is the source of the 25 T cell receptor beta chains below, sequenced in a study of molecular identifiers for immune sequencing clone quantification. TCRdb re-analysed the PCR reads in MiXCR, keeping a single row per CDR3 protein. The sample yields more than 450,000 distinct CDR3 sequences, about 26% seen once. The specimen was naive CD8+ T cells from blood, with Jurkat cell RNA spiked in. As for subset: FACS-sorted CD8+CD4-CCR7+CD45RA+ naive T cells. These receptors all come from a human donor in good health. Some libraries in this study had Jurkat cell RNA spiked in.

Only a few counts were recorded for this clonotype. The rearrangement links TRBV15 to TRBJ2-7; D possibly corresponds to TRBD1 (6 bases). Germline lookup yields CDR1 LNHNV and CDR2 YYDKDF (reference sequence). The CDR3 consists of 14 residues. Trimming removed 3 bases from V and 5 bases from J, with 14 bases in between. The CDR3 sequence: CATSSPRGFDEQYF. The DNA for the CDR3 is TGTGCCACCAGCAGCCCCAGGGGCTTCGACGAGCAGTACTTC.

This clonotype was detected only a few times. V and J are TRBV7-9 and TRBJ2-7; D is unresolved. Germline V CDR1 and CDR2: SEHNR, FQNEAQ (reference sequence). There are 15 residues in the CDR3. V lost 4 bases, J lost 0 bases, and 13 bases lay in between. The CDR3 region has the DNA TGTGCCAGCAGCTCCCCGGAAGGGCGCTCCTACGAGCAGTACTTC. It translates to CASSSPEGRSYEQYF.

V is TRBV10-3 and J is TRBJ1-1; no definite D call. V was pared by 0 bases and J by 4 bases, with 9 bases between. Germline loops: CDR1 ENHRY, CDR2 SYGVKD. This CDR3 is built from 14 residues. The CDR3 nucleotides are TGTGCCATCAGTGAGTCGGGAGGTGGCACTGAAGCTTTCTTT. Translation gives CAISESGGGTEAFF.

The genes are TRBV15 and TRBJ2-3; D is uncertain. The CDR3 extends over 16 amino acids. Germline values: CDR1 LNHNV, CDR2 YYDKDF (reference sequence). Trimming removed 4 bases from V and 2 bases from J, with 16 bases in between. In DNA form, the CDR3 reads TGTGCCACCAGCACCCACGCGTACTCAAACACAGATACGCAGTATTTT. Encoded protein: CATSTHAYSNTDTQYF.

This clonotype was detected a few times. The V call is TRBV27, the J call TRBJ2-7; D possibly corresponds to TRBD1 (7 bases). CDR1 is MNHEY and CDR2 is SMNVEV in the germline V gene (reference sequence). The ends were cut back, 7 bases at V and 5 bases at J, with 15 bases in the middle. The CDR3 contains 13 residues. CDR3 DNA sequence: TGTGCCAGCATTGGACAGGACTACCACGAGCAGTACTTC. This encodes CASIGQDYHEQYF.

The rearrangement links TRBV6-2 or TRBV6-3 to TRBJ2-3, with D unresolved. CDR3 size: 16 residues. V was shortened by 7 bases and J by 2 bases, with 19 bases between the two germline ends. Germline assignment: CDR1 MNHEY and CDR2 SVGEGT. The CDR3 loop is CASTIYWLGVTDTQYF. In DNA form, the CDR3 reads TGTGCCAGCACCATTTATTGGTTAGGAGTCACAGATACGCAGTATTTT.

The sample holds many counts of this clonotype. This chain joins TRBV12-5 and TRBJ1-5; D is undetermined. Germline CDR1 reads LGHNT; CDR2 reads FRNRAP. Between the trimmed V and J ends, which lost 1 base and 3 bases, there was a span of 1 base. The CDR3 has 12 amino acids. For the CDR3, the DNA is TGTGCTAGTGGTTTGGCCAATCAGCCCCAGCATTTT. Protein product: CASGLANQPQHF.

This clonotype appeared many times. CDR3 amino acids: CASRPPSGGDNEQFF. The CDR3, as DNA: TGTGCCAGCAGGCCGCCTAGCGGAGGGGATAATGAGCAGTTCTTC. The chain combines TRBV12-3 or TRBV12-4 with TRBJ2-1, with 7 bases fitting TRBD2. This CDR3 region has 15 residues. J gave up 7 bases and V 6 bases, and 12 bases lay outside the gene matches.

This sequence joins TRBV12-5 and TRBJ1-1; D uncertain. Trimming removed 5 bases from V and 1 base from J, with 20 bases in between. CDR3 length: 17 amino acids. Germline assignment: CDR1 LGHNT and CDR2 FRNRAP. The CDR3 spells CASGPPSPPPANTEAFF. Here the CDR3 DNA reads TGTGCTAGTGGTCCCCCCAGCCCCCCCCCCGCGAACACTGAAGCTTTCTTT.

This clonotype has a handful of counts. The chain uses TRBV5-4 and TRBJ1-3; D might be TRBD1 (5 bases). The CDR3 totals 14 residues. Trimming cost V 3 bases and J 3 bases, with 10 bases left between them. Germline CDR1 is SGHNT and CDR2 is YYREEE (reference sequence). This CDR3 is CASSSGTIGNTIYF. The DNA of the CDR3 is TGTGCCAGCAGCTCCGGGACGATTGGAAACACCATATATTTT.

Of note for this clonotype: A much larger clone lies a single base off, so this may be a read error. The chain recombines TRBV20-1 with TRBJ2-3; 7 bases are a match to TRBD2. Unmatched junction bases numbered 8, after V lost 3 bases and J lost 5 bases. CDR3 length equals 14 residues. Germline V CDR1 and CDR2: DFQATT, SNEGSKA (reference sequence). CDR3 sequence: CSASEWRGKDTQYF. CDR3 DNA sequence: TGCAGTGCTAGTGAGTGGCGGGGGAAAGATACGCAGTATTTT.

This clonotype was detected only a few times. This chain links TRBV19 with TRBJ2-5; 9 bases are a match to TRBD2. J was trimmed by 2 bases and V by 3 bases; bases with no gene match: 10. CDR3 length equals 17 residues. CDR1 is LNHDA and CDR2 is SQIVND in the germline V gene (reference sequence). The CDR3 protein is CASSIFSGGILQETQYF. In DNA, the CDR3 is TGTGCCAGTAGTATTTTTAGCGGGGGAATACTTCAAGAGACCCAGTACTTC.

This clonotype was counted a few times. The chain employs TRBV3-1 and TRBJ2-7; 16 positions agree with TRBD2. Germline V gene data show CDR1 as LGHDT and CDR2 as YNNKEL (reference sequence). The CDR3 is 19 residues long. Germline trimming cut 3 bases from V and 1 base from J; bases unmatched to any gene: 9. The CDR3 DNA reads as TGTGCCAGCAGCCACGCACCGGGACTAGCGGGGGGGCAGTCCTACGAGCAGTACTTC. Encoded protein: CASSHAPGLAGGQSYEQYF.

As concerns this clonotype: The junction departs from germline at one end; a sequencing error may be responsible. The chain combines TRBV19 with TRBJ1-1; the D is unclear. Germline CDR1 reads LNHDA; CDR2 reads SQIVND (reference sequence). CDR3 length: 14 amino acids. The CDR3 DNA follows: TGTGCGAGTAGTATAGGCAGGTTCTACACTGAAGCTCTCTTT. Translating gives CASSIGRFYTEALF.

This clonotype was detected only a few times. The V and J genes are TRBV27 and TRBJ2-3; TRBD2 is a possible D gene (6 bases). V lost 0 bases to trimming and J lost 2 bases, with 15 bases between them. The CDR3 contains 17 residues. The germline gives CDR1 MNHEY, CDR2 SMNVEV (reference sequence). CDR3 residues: CASSLSTPPDYTDTQYF. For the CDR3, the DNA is TGTGCCAGCAGTTTATCGACCCCTCCGGACTACACAGATACGCAGTATTTT.

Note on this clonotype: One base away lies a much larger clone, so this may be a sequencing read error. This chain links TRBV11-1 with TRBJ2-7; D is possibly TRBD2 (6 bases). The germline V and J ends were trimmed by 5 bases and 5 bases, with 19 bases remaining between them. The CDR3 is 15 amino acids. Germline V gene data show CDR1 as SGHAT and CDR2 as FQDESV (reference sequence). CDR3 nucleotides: TGTGCCAGCAGCCGGATGGAGGGCCAGAGACACGAGCAGTACTTC. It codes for CASSRMEGQRHEQYF.

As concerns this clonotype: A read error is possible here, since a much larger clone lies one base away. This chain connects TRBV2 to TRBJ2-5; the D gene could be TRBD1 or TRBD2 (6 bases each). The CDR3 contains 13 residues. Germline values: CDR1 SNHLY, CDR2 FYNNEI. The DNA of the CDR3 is TGTGCCAGCGGAACGGGGGCCCAAGAGACCCAGCACTTC. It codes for CASGTGAQETQHF.

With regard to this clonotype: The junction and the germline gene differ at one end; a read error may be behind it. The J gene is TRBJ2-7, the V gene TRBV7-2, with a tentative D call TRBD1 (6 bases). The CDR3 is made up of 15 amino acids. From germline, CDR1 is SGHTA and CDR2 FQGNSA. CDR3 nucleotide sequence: TGTGCCCGCAGCTTCTTTACAGGGAGCTCCTACGAGCAGTACTTC. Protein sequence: CARSFFTGSSYEQYF. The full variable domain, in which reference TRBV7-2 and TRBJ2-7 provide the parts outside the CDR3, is GAGVSQSPSNKVTEKGKDVELRCDPISGHTALYWYRQSLGQGLEFLIYFQGNSAPDKSGLPSDRFSAERTGGSVSTLTIQRTQQEDSAVYLCARSFFTGSSYEQYFGPGTRLTVT.

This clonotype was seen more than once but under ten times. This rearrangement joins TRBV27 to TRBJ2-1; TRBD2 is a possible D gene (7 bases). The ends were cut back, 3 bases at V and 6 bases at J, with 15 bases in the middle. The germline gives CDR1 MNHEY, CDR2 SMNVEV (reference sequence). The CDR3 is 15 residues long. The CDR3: CASSFGRGRGNEQFF. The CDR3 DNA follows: TGTGCCAGCAGTTTTGGGAGGGGGAGGGGCAATGAGCAGTTCTTC.

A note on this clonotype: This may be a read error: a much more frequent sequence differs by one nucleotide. CDR3 DNA sequence: TGTGCCAGCAGCCCCGGCTTAGCAGGCATGAGCACTGAAGCTTTCTTT. Encoded protein: CASSPGLAGMSTEAFF. The chain is built from TRBV13 and TRBJ1-1; D uncertain. V lost 5 bases and J lost 4, with 20 bases in between. The CDR3 consists of 16 residues. Per the germline V gene, CDR1 is PRHDT and CDR2 is FYEKMQ (reference sequence).

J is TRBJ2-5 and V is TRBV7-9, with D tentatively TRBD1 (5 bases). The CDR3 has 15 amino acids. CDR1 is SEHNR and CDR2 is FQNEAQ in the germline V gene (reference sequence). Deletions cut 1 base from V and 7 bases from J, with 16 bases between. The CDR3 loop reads CASSLVGEGEATQYF. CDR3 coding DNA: TGTGCCAGCAGCTTAGTAGGGGAAGGGGAAGCGACCCAGTACTTC. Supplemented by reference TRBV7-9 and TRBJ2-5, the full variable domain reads DTGVSQNPRHKITKRGQNVTFRCDPISEHNRLYWYRQTLGQGPEFLTYFQNEAQLEKSRLLSDRFSAERPKGSFSTLEIQRTEQGDSAMYLCASSLVGEGEATQYFGPGTRLLVL.

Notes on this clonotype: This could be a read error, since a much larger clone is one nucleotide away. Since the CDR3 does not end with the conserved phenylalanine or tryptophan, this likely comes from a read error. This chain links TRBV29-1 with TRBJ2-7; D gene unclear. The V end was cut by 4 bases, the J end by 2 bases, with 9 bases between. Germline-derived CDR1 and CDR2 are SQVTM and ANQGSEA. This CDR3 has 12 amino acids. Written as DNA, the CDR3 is TGCAGCGTTGCCGGGCTAACCTACGAGCAGTACTTA. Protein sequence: CSVAGLTYEQYL.

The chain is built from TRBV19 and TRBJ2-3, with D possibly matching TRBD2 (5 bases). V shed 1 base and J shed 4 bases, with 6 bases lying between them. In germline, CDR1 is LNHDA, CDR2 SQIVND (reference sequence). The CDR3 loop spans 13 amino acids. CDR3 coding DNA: TGTGCCAGTAGTATAGGGGGAGCAGATACGCAGTATTTT. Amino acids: CASSIGGADTQYF.

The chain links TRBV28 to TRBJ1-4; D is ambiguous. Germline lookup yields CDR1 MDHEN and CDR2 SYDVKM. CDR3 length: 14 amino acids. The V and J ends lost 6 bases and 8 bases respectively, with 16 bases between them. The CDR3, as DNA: TGTGCCAGCAGCTCAGTCTATGACCGAGAAAAACTGTTTTTT. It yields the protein CASSSVYDREKLFF. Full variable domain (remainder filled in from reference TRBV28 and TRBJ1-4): DVKVTQSSRYLVKRTGEKVFLECVQDMDHENMFWYRQDPGLGLRLIYFSYDVKMKEKGDIPEGYSVSREKKERFSLILESASTNQTSMYLCASSSVYDREKLFFGSGTQLSVL.

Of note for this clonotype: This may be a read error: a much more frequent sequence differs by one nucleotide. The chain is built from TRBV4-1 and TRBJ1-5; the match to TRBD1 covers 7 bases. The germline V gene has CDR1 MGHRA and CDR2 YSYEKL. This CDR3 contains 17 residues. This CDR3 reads CVSSQVQGGFGNQPQHF. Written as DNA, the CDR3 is TGCGTCAGCAGCCAAGTCCAGGGGGGGTTTGGCAATCAGCCCCAGCATTTT.